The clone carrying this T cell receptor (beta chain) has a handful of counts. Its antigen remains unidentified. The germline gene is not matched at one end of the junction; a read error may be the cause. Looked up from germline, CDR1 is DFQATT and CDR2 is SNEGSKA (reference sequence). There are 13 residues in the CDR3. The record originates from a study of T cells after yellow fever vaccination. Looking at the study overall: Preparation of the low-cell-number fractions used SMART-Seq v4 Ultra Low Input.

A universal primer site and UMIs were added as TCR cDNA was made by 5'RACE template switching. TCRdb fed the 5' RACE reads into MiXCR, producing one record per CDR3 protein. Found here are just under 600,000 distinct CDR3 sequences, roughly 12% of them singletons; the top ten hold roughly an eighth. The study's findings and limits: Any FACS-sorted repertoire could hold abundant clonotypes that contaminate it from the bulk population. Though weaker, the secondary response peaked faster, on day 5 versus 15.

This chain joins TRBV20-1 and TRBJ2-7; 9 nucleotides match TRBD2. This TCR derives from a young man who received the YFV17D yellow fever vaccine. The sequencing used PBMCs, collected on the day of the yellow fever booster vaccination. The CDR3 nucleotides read TGCAGTGTCAAGGGGACTAGCACATACGGGCAGTACTTC. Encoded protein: CSVKGTSTYGQYF.